These 14 T cell receptor beta chains came from one sample sequenced in a study of vaccination effects on CD4 cells after COVID-19. These receptors are not linked to any known antigen. Profiled with immunoSEQ multiplex PCR; TCRdb holds only in-frame clones, not every one. The repertoire consists of around 53,000 clones, with 75% to 85% occurring once and the leading ten covering 4.5% to 7%. ViraFEST expansion of antigen-specific CD4+ T cells with viral peptide pools preceded sequencing. A roughly 10-day culture period preceded the isolation of CD4+ T cells. PCR confirmed that the person was infected with SARS-CoV-2 between March and December 2020. The input for sequencing was CD4+ T cells from PBMCs cultured with HIV peptides, taken before COVID-19 vaccination. Described subset: HIV-1 Nef peptide pool negative control/reference culture. The receptors stem from a human donor who had a prior SARS-CoV-2 infection.

The chain couples TRBV10-3 to TRBJ1-2; D gene unclear. Germline values: CDR1 ENHRY, CDR2 SYGVKD. With 2 bases removed from V and 8 bases from J, the gap between germline ends came to 15 bases. The length of the CDR3 is 14 residues. As DNA, the CDR3 is TGTGCCATCAGTGAGCTACCCAACCGTTCCGGCTACACCTTC. Its translation is CAISELPNRSGYTF.

The rearrangement joins TRBV10-3 to TRBJ1-2; maybe TRBD1 (5 bases). Trimming cost V 1 base and J 1 base, with 10 bases left between them. The V gene's germline CDR1 is ENHRY and CDR2 SYGVKD. The CDR3 is made up of 15 amino acids. In DNA form, the CDR3 reads TGTGCCATCAGTGAGTGGGGGGTGTATAACTATGGCTACACCTTC. Amino acids: CAISEWGVYNYGYTF.

The chain joins TRBV4-3 to TRBJ2-1, with a possible D match to TRBD2 (5 bases). Per germline, CDR1 LGHNA and CDR2 YSLEER. The V end lost 0 bases, the J end lost 6 bases, and 12 bases lay between the germline ends. This CDR3 has 15 amino acids. CDR3 sequence: CASSQDLFAGNEQFF. The CDR3 nucleotides read TGCGCCAGCAGCCAAGATCTGTTCGCGGGCAATGAGCAGTTCTTC.

The chain combines TRBV5-1 with TRBJ2-5; the D is unclear. Between the trimmed V and J ends, which lost 1 base and 5 bases, there was a span of 15 bases. The germline CDR1 and CDR2 sequences are SGHRS and YFSETQ. The CDR3 length is 15 residues. The CDR3 nucleotides are TGCGCCAGCAGCTTGACCGGCTCGTTCGGTGAGACCCAGTACTTC. Its translation is CASSLTGSFGETQYF.

The rearrangement joins TRBV5-1 to TRBJ1-1, with TRBD1 as a possible D gene (6 bases). The CDR3 runs to 12 residues. Per the germline V gene, CDR1 is SGHRS and CDR2 is YFSETQ. Trimming removed 5 bases at V and 7 bases at J, with 12 bases between. The CDR3 spells CASRERTDEAFF. CDR3 nucleotide sequence: TGCGCCAGCAGGGAACGGACAGATGAAGCTTTCTTT. Full variable domain (remainder filled in from reference TRBV5-1 and TRBJ1-1): KAGVTQTPRYLIKTRGQQVTLSCSPISGHRSVSWYQQTPGQGLQFLFEYFSETQRNKGNFPGRFSGRQFSNSRSEMNVSTLELGDSALYLCASRERTDEAFFGQGTRLTVV.

This rearrangement joins TRBV7-2 to TRBJ2-7, with D possibly TRBD2 on 6 matching bases. Germline V CDR1 and CDR2: SGHTA, FQGNSA. The CDR3 has 15 residues. The V gene lost 6 bases and the J gene lost 0 bases, with 15 bases spanning the gap. As DNA, the CDR3 is TGTGCCAGCAGGACGGAGGGGCCCTACTCCTACGAGCAGTACTTC. This translates into CASRTEGPYSYEQYF.

J is TRBJ2-3 and V is TRBV9; TRBD2 is a possible D gene (5 bases). This CDR3 has 14 residues. CDR1 is SGDLS, CDR2 YYNGEE, per germline. V lost 7 bases, J lost 0 bases, and 12 bases lay in between. The CDR3, as DNA: TGTGCCAGCGGCCTAGCCATTAGCACAGATACGCAGTATTTT. Translation gives CASGLAISTDTQYF.

This clone is a singleton in its sample. The chain recombines TRBV5-1 with TRBJ2-7, with no clear D. Germline V gene data show CDR1 as SGHRS and CDR2 as YFSETQ. The CDR3 has 13 amino acids. Trimming cost V 5 bases and J 1 base, with 10 bases left between them. The CDR3 protein is CASSPIRSYEQYF. The CDR3 coding sequence is TGCGCCAGCAGTCCCATTCGTTCCTACGAGCAGTACTTC.

The rearrangement links TRBV10-3 to TRBJ2-1; 8 positions agree with TRBD2. This CDR3 has 15 residues. Germline V gene sequence: CDR1 ENHRY, CDR2 SYGVKD. V lost 7 bases to trimming and J lost 2 bases; unmatched junction nucleotides: 7. CDR3 DNA: TGTGCCATCACGTCCCAGCGGGGGACCTACAATGAGCAGTTCTTC. Protein product: CAITSQRGTYNEQFF.

The CDR3: CASSQDPFLAGADTQYF. CDR3 nucleotides: TGTGCCAGCAGCCAAGATCCCTTTCTAGCGGGAGCTGATACGCAGTATTTT. The rearrangement links TRBV14 to TRBJ2-3; 10 nucleotides agree with TRBD2. J was trimmed by 6 bases and V by 0 bases; bases with no gene match: 9. CDR1 and CDR2 (germline): SGHDN, FVKESK. CDR3 length: 17 residues.

This chain connects TRBV3-1 (or the pseudogene TRBV3-2) to TRBJ2-5; 12 bases match TRBD2. This CDR3 contains 16 residues. V trimming: 4 bases; J trimming: 0 bases; junction bases outside the gene matches: 3. Germline lookup yields CDR1 LGHDT and CDR2 YNNKEL (reference sequence). The CDR3 reads CASSPGLAGNQETQYF. The CDR3 DNA reads as TGTGCCAGCAGCCCAGGACTAGCGGGAAACCAAGAGACCCAGTACTTC.

The CDR3 DNA reads TGTGCCAGCAGCCGAAATGATGGGGGCCCCCGGCGATACTTC. Translated: CASSRNDGGPRRYF. The gene calls are TRBV3-1 (or the pseudogene TRBV3-2) and TRBJ2-7; tentatively, D is TRBD1 (6 bases). CDR1 LGHDT and CDR2 YNNKEL come from the germline V gene (reference sequence). This CDR3 is 14 amino acids long. Trimming cost V 4 bases and J 13 bases, with 23 bases left between them.

The DNA for the CDR3 is TGTGCCAGCAGCTTATGGACAGGAGGAAATGAAAAACTGTTTTTT. Translation gives CASSLWTGGNEKLFF. The chain links TRBV7-9 to TRBJ1-4; 7 bases fit TRBD1. Trimming removed 2 bases from V and 5 bases from J; junction bases left unmatched: 5. The germline V gene encodes CDR1 SEHNR and CDR2 FQNEAQ (reference sequence). The CDR3 is 15 amino acids. The entire variable domain, with the rest obtained from reference TRBV7-9 and TRBJ1-4, is as follows: DTGVSQNPRHKITKRGQNVTFRCDPISEHNRLYWYRQTLGQGPEFLTYFQNEAQLEKSRLLSDRFSAERPKGSFSTLEIQRTEQGDSAMYLCASSLWTGGNEKLFFGSGTQLSVL.

The chain joins TRBV4-1 to TRBJ2-1; D is possibly TRBD1 or TRBD2 (5 bases each). V lost 4 bases and J lost 6, with 13 bases in between. Germline CDR1 MGHRA, CDR2 YSYEKL. This CDR3 contains 14 residues. The CDR3 is CASSRYHGGNEQFF. As DNA, the CDR3 is TGCGCCAGCAGCCGATATCATGGGGGCAATGAGCAGTTCTTC.